This TCR beta chain was obtained from a study of T cell changes during pregnancy in multiple sclerosis. The CDR3 runs to 16 residues. Losses at the gene ends were 4 bases for V and 6 bases for J; bases not matched to a gene: 11. In germline, CDR1 is MDHEN, CDR2 SYDVKM. Sequenced by immunoSEQ multiplex PCR; TCRdb stores in-frame clones only, minus some. This sample has roughly 42,000 clones, with about 88% found just once. The receptor comes from a female donor with multiple sclerosis, enrolled in a pregnancy study. Source: CD4+ T cells from peripheral blood mononuclear cells, taken in the second trimester of pregnancy. The J gene is TRBJ2-1, the V gene TRBV28, with 8 bases matching TRBD1. This CDR3 is CASSSGDRFFGNEQFF. The CDR3 DNA sequence: TGTGCCAGCAGTTCAGGGGACAGGTTTTTTGGCAATGAGCAGTTCTTC.